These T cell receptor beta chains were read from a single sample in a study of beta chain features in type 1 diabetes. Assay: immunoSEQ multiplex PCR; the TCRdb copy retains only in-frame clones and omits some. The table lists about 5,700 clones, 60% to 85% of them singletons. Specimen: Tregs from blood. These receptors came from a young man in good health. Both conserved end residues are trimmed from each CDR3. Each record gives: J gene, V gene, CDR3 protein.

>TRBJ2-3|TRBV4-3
ASSRLPSDTQY
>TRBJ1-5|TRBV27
ARDRVCQPQH
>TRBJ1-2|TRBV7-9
ASSLVAEPCT
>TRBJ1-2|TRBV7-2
ASSATVRGYT
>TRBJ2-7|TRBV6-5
ASSSRTRVAEQY
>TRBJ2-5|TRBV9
ASSVEDRVGTQY
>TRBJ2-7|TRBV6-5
ASSYLRLAGIEQY
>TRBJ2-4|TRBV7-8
ASSPMRGPGNIQY
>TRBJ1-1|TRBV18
ASSLYQQGNTEAF
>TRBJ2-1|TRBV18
ASSPLETGPSYNEQF
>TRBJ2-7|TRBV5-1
ASSPGQGMYEQY
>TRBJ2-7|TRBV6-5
ASSPRTSHYEQY
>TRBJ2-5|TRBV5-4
ASSGGTGGMQETQY
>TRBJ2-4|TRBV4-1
ASSQAPLSLSKTGGENIQY
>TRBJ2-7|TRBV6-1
ASNLAGGEQY
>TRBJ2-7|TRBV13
ASSPSTVGYEQY
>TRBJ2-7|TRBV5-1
ASSLQGTYEQY
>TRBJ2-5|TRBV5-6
ASSLAERGGFETQY
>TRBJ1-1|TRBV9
ASSGGPGDRNTEAF
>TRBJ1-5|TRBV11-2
ASSQTGRVAQH
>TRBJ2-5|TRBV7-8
ASSLNQGQETQY
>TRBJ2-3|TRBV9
ASSVAQGGTDTQY
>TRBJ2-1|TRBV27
ASSLRLLSYNEQF
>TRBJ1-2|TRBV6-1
ASTGRGFYGYT
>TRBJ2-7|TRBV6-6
ASRHSYEQY
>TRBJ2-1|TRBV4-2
ASSLLGRSYNEQF
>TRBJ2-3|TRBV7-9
ASSLAGTASTDTQY
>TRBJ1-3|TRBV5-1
ASRVGQAGGISGNTIY
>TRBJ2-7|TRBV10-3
AIRDRGYEQY
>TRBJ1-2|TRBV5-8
ASSLLGIDHGYT
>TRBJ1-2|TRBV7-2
ASSPGRGGYGYT
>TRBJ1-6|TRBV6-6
ASWAAGFRNSPLH
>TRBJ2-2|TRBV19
ASRTGQRNTGELF
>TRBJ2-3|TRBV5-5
ASSLVVVNTDTQY
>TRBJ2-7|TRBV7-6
ASSSRGGVFYEQY
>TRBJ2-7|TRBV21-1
ASSKPLAGATYEQY
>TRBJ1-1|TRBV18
ASSPWDRGVGTEAF
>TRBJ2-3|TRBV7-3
ASSFSGGGTDTQY
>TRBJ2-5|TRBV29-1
SAPVPSGGAWQETQY
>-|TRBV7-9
ASSRNTGQGPHEQY